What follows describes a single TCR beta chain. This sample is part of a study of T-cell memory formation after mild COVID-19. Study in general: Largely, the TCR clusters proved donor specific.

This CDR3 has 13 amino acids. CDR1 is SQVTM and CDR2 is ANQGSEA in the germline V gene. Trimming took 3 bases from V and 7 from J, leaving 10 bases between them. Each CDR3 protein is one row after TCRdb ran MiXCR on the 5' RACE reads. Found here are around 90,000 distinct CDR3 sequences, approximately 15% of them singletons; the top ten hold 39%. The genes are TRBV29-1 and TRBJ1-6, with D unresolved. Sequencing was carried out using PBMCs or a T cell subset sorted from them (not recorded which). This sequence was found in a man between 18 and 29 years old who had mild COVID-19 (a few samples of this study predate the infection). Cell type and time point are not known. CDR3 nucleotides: TGCAGCGTTGATGGGGTTAGCAATTCACCCCTCCACTTT. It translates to CSVDGVSNSPLHF.